The T cell receptor beta chain under discussion was sequenced for a study of tumor and adjacent non-tumor tissue in lung cancer. Across the study: Each sample yielded 4 million to 5 million productive TCRbeta reads on average.

The V end lost 6 bases, the J end lost 0 bases, and 18 bases lay between the germline ends. Germline V gene lookup returns CDR1 SGHAT and CDR2 FQNNGV. This CDR3 is 17 amino acids long. This clonotype was recorded at least ten times. A modified ARM-PCR protocol with three rounds of nested PCR amplified TCRbeta. TCRdb redid the calling of the multiplex PCR reads with MiXCR, one entry per CDR3 protein. The profile shows around 82,000 distinct CDR3 sequences, approximately 78% of them singletons. The template was RNA from unsorted bulk tissue. The normal lung tissue was taken more than 3 cm from the tumor edge. Chemotherapy-naive patients with new lung cancer underwent thoracic surgery in China, August–November 2014.

The specimen sequenced was distant non-tumor lung tissue. The chain uses TRBV11-2 and TRBJ2-1; tentatively, D is TRBD1 (5 bases). The TCR sequence derives from a man between 60 and 75 years old with non-small cell lung cancer. The CDR3: CASRDYRKLFSYNEQFF. The CDR3 DNA is TGTGCCAGCAGGGATTACAGGAAATTATTCTCCTACAATGAGCAGTTCTTC.